Here is one TCR beta chain with its context. This clonotype was counted only a few times. What antigen it recognizes has not been identified. No base quality information exists; no much larger clone differs at one position. The data were taken from a study of human T cells and chemical hapten exposure (dated by TCRdb to about 2021). In terms of the full investigation: For sensitization, 2% DPC in acetone was applied to a 2 cm by 2 cm area of upper inner arm skin. Throughout the approximately 24-week study period, patients were also given weekly therapeutic DPC doses on the scalp. Patch testing was performed on the upper back with Finn chambers containing 0.01% DPC, and the patch tests were scored after 6 days according to International Contact Dermatitis Research Group standards. Most of the patients in the cohort were female, and the cohort covered alopecia areata with under or over 50% scalp involvement, alopecia totalis and alopecia universalis. The libraries were sequenced as a pool, and the TCR yield per sample differed mostly because of small variations in library volumes within the pool. The study tracked peripheral blood TCR repertoire changes in vivo during primary and secondary sensitization to the hapten diphenylcyclopropenone (DPC) in alopecia patients. Patient blood was sampled pre-sensitization (week 0) and at 2, 6 and about 24 weeks after DPC sensitization. About 28 alopecia patients gave blood for TCR sequencing at one to four time points (pre-sensitization, 2, 6 and 24 weeks). General findings and caveats noted by the study authors: DPC sensitization did not change the number of TCRs with a frequency above 1 in 1000, and there was no evidence of changes in global repertoire structure. After repeated subsampling, changes were observed in the strength of the expansion versus patch-test correlation and in the threshold at which the correlation became significant. Because every patient had alopecia, a presumed autoimmune disease, the patients' immune response might differ from that of healthy individuals. A positive correlation was found between the number of PT1 expanded TCRs and patch test score, with significance reached at thresholds 8, 16 and 32 but not 4. Compared with pre-sensitization or healthy control sets, expanded TCRs formed significantly more large CDR3 similarity clusters, which is consistent with antigen-driven responses.

The meaning of the sample's time point label: patch test 1, 2 weeks after DPC sensitization. The treatment or condition label here, explained by the study, means: therapeutic diphenylcyclopropenone sensitization with weekly scalp DPC. At every patch-test visit, the blood draw took place before the patch test was put on. Patients were eligible if aged 18 to 70, diagnosed with alopecia and judged suitable for DPC therapy, and pregnant patients were excluded. Total RNA was extracted from unfractionated whole blood collected in Tempus Blood RNA tubes. From the cysteine through the phenylalanine, the CDR3 covers 13 amino acids. Left in the record is the CDR3 DNA by itself, 39 bases read in frame from the first base. Via the germline V gene (reference sequence), CDR1 is SEHNR and CDR2 FQNEAQ. Relative to germline, V is 1 base shorter and J is 8 bases shorter, with 9 bases between their ends. The library was prepared using RACE. Sequencing used a NextSeq 500. During library preparation, unique molecular identifiers were attached to individual cDNA molecules so that TCRs could be counted quantitatively and reproducibly. From each blood RNA sample, both TCR alpha and TCR beta chains were sequenced. In the original analysis: Samples had a median of roughly 98,000 TCRs, with a range from roughly 23,224 to 700,000. The Decombinator software suite was used to annotate the V, J and CDR3 of the TCR reads. For PS versus PT1 abundance plots, all samples were subsampled to the same number of TCRs (28,000). TCRs were defined as expanded if absent before sensitization and observed at least eight times at the 2-week time point. TCRdb trimmed the raw reads at Q25, called clones with MiXCR and kept productive beta chains. Merged by CDR3 protein, the rows form single entries marked with the most common genes and DNA. The V and J calls come from TCRdb's annotation, not from the publication. The sample includes some 180,000 distinct CDR3 sequences, with about 20% observed a single time. The ten largest make up under 7% of the sample.

The sequencing used whole blood, collected in connection with sensitization to the hapten diphenylcyclopropenone (DPC). This chain is built from TRBV7-9 and TRBJ2-4; TRBD2 is perhaps the D gene, given 5 matching bases. The receptor was derived from a woman aged 45-60 years with alopecia areata. Some clones in this sample may be carry-over from other donors' samples. DNA sequence: TGTGCCAGCAGCTTAGACTCCGGGGACATTCAGTACTTC. This sequence encodes CASSLDSGDIQYF.